A single sample is the source of the 15 T cell receptor beta chains below, sequenced in a study of blood T cell repertoires in COVID-19. Using immunoSEQ multiplex PCR, the repertoire was profiled, and TCRdb retains in-frame clones only, with some absent. Among 200,000 to 250,000 clones listed, roughly 78% were seen once. Material: peripheral blood. The origin of the receptors is a middle-aged woman with acute or convalescent COVID-19.

J is TRBJ1-5 and V is TRBV21-1. TRBV21-1 is a known pseudogene. This CDR3 comprises 15 residues. CDR3 region: CASIKGRGGPQPQHF. The CDR3 DNA follows: TGTGCCAGCATCAAGGGACGCGGGGGGCCCCAGCCCCAGCATTTT.

The chain joins TRBV24-1 to TRBJ1-2; tentatively, D is TRBD1 (6 bases). The germline V and J ends were trimmed by 3 bases and 4 bases, with 26 bases remaining between them. The CDR3 is 19 residues long. Germline values: CDR1 KGHDR, CDR2 SFDVKD. This CDR3 is CATSDPRSGDVLPLYGYTF. The CDR3, as DNA: TGTGCCACCAGTGATCCCCGATCAGGGGATGTCTTGCCTCTCTATGGCTACACCTTC.

This sequence joins TRBV30 and TRBJ2-7, with D perhaps TRBD2 (6 bases). The germline CDR1 and CDR2 sequences are GTSNPN and SVGIG (reference sequence). V was shortened by 1 base and J by 10 bases, with 26 bases between the two germline ends. The CDR3 spans 16 residues. The CDR3 bases are TGTGCCTGGAGTGCCGGTGGGGGGATGACTATAAAGATTCAGTACTTC. Translating gives CAWSAGGGMTIKIQYF.

The chain joins TRBV4-1 to TRBJ2-7; D perhaps matches TRBD1 (5 bases). The CDR3 covers 15 residues. Between the trimmed V and J ends, which lost 0 bases and 3 bases, there was a span of 12 bases. CDR1 is MGHRA and CDR2 is YSYEKL in the germline V gene. The CDR3: CASSQEPQGNYEQYF. CDR3 nucleotides: TGCGCCAGCAGCCAAGAACCCCAGGGTAACTACGAGCAGTACTTC.

This clone turned up a few times. The chain combines TRBV19 with TRBJ2-2, with 10 bases identical to TRBD2. The CDR3 is 15 residues long. The V gene's germline CDR1 is LNHDA and CDR2 SQIVND (reference sequence). After removal of 11 bases from V and 7 bases from J, the junction contained 13 bases not matched to a gene. In nucleotides, the CDR3 is TGTGCCCCCTCCCCCCTAGCGGGGGCAATCGGGGAGCTGTTTTTT. Protein product: CAPSPLAGAIGELFF. Drawing the rest from reference TRBV19 and TRBJ2-2, the complete variable domain is DGGITQSPKYLFRKEGQNVTLSCEQNLNHDAMYWYRQDPGQGLRLIYYSQIVNDFQKGDIAEGYSVSREKKESFPLTVTSAQKNPTAFYLCAPSPLAGAIGELFFGEGSRLTVL.

This chain joins TRBV5-1 and TRBJ1-1; 8 nucleotides line up with TRBD1. The V gene's germline CDR1 is SGHRS and CDR2 YFSETQ. The CDR3 totals 14 residues. The V segment lost 1 base and the J segment 5 bases; nucleotides outside the gene matches: 4. CDR3 in DNA: TGCGCCAGCAGCTTGCCAGGGGGCGGAACTGAAGCTTTCTTT. Its translation: CASSLPGGGTEAFF.

The J gene is TRBJ1-1, the V gene TRBV6-6, with 8 bases fitting TRBD1. The CDR3 contains 16 residues. Germline V gene data show CDR1 as MNHNY and CDR2 as SVGAGI (reference sequence). Trimming at V came to 2 bases and at J to 1 base, leaving 6 bases not matched to a gene. For the CDR3, the DNA is TGTGCCAGCAGTTACCCGGACAGGGCGGGGAACACTGAAGCTTTCTTT. Its protein product is CASSYPDRAGNTEAFF.

This sequence joins TRBV14 and TRBJ2-7, with TRBD1 matching 10 bases. The CDR3 length is 13 residues. Germline values: CDR1 SGHDN, CDR2 FVKESK. V was pared by 7 bases and J by 3 bases, with 3 bases of the junction left unmatched. The CDR3 reads CASTRTGGYEQYF. The CDR3 DNA reads TGTGCCAGCACCCGGACAGGGGGCTACGAGCAGTACTTC.

The rearrangement links TRBV19 to TRBJ2-1, with 11 bases matching TRBD2. The CDR3 runs 16 residues. CDR1 is LNHDA and CDR2 is SQIVND in the germline V gene (reference sequence). With V trimmed by 5 bases and J by 4 bases, 7 bases remained unmatched. This CDR3 reads CASSQASGRKYNEQFF. CDR3 nucleotides: TGTGCCAGTAGTCAGGCTAGCGGGAGGAAATACAATGAGCAGTTCTTC.

In nucleotides, the CDR3 is TGTGCCAGCAGCCAACGTGGCGGAATCAGAAGCGAGCAGTACTTC. Residues: CASSQRGGIRSEQYF. The J gene is TRBJ2-7, the V gene TRBV14; D is ambiguous. Germline assignment: CDR1 SGHDN and CDR2 FVKESK. Trimming removed 2 bases from V and 6 bases from J, with 17 bases in between. This CDR3 has 15 residues.

The gene calls are TRBV2 and TRBJ1-2; D might be TRBD1 (6 bases). The germline V gene encodes CDR1 SNHLY and CDR2 FYNNEI. The CDR3 loop spans 14 amino acids. Trimming removed 4 bases at V and 1 base at J, with 10 bases between. The CDR3 sequence: CASSAGTLNYGYTF. The CDR3 nucleotides read TGTGCCAGCAGTGCCGGGACACTTAACTATGGCTACACCTTC. Full variable domain (remainder filled in from reference TRBV2 and TRBJ1-2): EPEVTQTPSHQVTQMGQEVILRCVPISNHLYFYWYRQILGQKVEFLVSFYNNEISEKSEIFDDQFSVERPDGSNFTLKIRSTKLEDSAMYFCASSAGTLNYGYTFGSGTRLTVV.

The gene calls are TRBV27 and TRBJ2-2; 7 nucleotides match TRBD2. With 8 bases clipped from V and 4 bases from J, the junction kept 13 bases outside the gene matches. Germline V gives CDR1 MNHEY, CDR2 SMNVEV (reference sequence). The CDR3 runs 16 residues. DNA for the CDR3: TGTGCCAGCCGTCCCCCCCTAGCGGAGAGCACCGGGGAGCTGTTTTTT. This codes for CASRPPLAESTGELFF.

The CDR3 reads CASTTGTGAEAFF. CDR3 in DNA: TGTGCCAGCACTACCGGGACAGGGGCTGAAGCTTTCTTT. The chain joins TRBV12-3 or TRBV12-4 to TRBJ1-1; 10 bases are a match to TRBD1. V was pared by 7 bases and J by 6 bases, with 5 bases of the junction left unmatched. The CDR3 totals 13 residues.

V gene TRBV15 combines with J gene TRBJ1-4, with D hard to call. V was shortened by 8 bases and J by 6 bases, with 13 bases between the two germline ends. This CDR3 region has 13 residues. Germline values: CDR1 LNHNV, CDR2 YYDKDF (reference sequence). The CDR3 region has the DNA TGTGCCACCTGTCGCGGCGGGGATGAAAAACTGTTTTTT. It codes for CATCRGGDEKLFF.

This clone turned up a few times. This chain connects TRBV5-1 to TRBJ1-6; no clear D. Germline V lookup: CDR1 SGHRS, CDR2 YFSETQ. The CDR3 is made up of 16 amino acids. The V end lost 4 bases, the J end lost 0 bases, and 11 bases lay between the germline ends. CDR3 amino acids: CASSPGSRSYNSPLHF. The DNA of the CDR3 is TGCGCCAGCAGCCCCGGGTCTCGCTCCTATAATTCACCCCTCCACTTT.